The rows below give T cell receptor beta chains drawn from one sample of a study of CD8 T cells in ankylosing spondylitis. TCRdb used MiXCR to reprocess the 5' RACE reads, holding one entry per CDR3 protein. The sample holds about 320,000 distinct CDR3 sequences, around a tenth seen once. Sequenced input: blood, either unsorted or a sorted T cell fraction (not recorded which). These receptors were taken from a female donor with ankylosing spondylitis or in good health (not recorded which). Both conserved end residues are part of each CDR3. The order of the fields is V gene, D gene, clone size, J gene, CDR3 protein, CDR3 DNA. A D gene is named only where the DNA matches it firmly. A clone size is listed for some rows: how often the clone was seen (once, few, many), or a class if it is expanded.

>TRBV3-1|-|-|TRBJ2-3
CASSQGTLRTDTQYF
TGTGCCAGCAGCCAAGGGACTCTCCGCACAGATACGCAGTATTTT
>TRBV7-2|TRBD1|few|TRBJ1-6
CAMGSGTGASPLHF
TGTGCCATGGGATCCGGGACAGGGGCTTCACCCCTCCACTTT
>TRBV18|-|many|TRBJ2-7
CASSPPGASGEQYF
TGTGCCAGCTCACCACCGGGGGCTAGCGGCGAGCAGTACTTC
>TRBV20-1|-|-|TRBJ2-5
CSVPPRSPRETQYF
TGCAGTGTTCCTCCCCGGTCCCCGAGGGAGACCCAGTACTTC
>TRBV3-1|-|few|TRBJ2-2
CACSQLPGTANTGELFF
TGTGCCTGCTCCCAACTCCCCGGGACCGCGAACACCGGGGAGCTGTTTTTT
>TRBV30|-|few|TRBJ1-6
CAWSMTRNNSPLHF
TGTGCCTGGAGTATGACAAGAAATAATTCACCCCTCCACTTT
>TRBV15|-|many|TRBJ2-1
CATSRERGGIFNEQFF
TGTGCCACCAGCAGAGAGAGGGGGGGTATTTTCAATGAGCAGTTCTTC
>TRBV5-1|TRBD2|-|TRBJ2-3
CASSLQGTSGRARTDTQYF
TGCGCCAGCAGCTTACAGGGGACTAGCGGGAGGGCCCGAACAGATACGCAGTATTTT
>TRBV5-1|-|few|TRBJ2-1
CASSDHFGLGGNEQFF
TGCGCCAGCAGCGATCATTTTGGCCTAGGGGGGAATGAGCAGTTCTTC
>TRBV14|-|-|TRBJ2-7
CASSRAKTYEQYF
TGTGCCAGCAGCCGGGCCAAAACCTACGAGCAGTACTTC
>TRBV27|-|many|TRBJ2-2
CASSLEAGHTGELFF
TGTGCCAGCAGTTTAGAGGCGGGGCACACCGGGGAGCTGTTTTTT
>TRBV20-1|-|many|TRBJ2-1
CTAQGGWEQFF
TGCACAGCCCAGGGTGGATGGGAGCAGTTCTTC
>TRBV6-5|TRBD2|many|TRBJ2-1
CASSYTPGGRLYNEQFF
TGTGCCAGCAGTTACACCCCGGGAGGGCGACTCTACAATGAGCAGTTCTTC
>TRBV12-3/TRBV12-4|TRBD2|many|TRBJ2-1
CASSPIAGSYNEQFF
TGTGCCAGCAGTCCCATAGCGGGCTCCTACAATGAGCAGTTCTTC
>TRBV29-1|TRBD2|many|TRBJ2-7
CSVGQTSGSYEQYF
TGCAGCGTTGGACAGACTAGCGGGAGCTACGAGCAGTACTTC
>TRBV7-2|TRBD2|many|TRBJ2-1
CASSLGGRVYNEQFF
TGTGCCAGCAGCTTAGGCGGGAGAGTATACAATGAGCAGTTCTTC
>TRBV6-5|-|few|TRBJ2-2
CASSLISGSNTGELFF
TGTGCCAGCAGCTTAATTAGCGGCTCTAACACCGGGGAGCTGTTTTTT
>TRBV12-3/TRBV12-4|TRBD2|many|TRBJ2-1
CASRTPPRLADYNEQFF
TGTGCCAGCAGAACACCACCGCGACTAGCGGACTACAATGAGCAGTTCTTC
>TRBV7-2|TRBD1|many|TRBJ2-7
CASSHPGGYEQYF
TGTGCCAGCAGCCACCCAGGGGGCTACGAGCAGTACTTC
>TRBV7-2|-|-|TRBJ2-1
CASSRTASSYNEQFF
TGTGCCAGCAGCCGGACAGCCAGCTCCTACAATGAGCAGTTCTTC
>TRBV5-1|TRBD2|few|TRBJ2-5
CASSLAAGGPQTQYF
TGCGCCAGCAGCTTGGCCGCGGGAGGGCCTCAGACCCAGTACTTC
>TRBV19|-|few|TRBJ1-5
CASSRRGQPITLSNQPQHF
TGTGCCAGTAGCCGAAGAGGACAGCCCATTACCCTTAGCAATCAGCCCCAGCATTTT
>TRBV9|-|-|TRBJ2-1
CASSVAGRASYNEQFF
TGTGCCAGCAGCGTAGCTGGGCGGGCCTCCTACAATGAGCAGTTCTTC
>TRBV5-1|TRBD1|many|TRBJ2-5
CASSLATGGYETQYF
TGCGCCAGCAGCTTGGCCACAGGGGGCTATGAGACCCAGTACTTC
>TRBV6-2/TRBV6-3|TRBD2|-|TRBJ2-3
CASSASGRDTQYF
TGTGCCAGCAGTGCCAGCGGGAGGGATACGCAGTATTTT
>TRBV7-9|-|-|TRBJ1-4
CASSYPGRGNEKLFF
TGTGCCAGCAGCTACCCCGGGAGGGGGAATGAAAAACTGTTTTTT
>TRBV5-1|TRBD2|many|TRBJ2-7
CASSLSSGRALHSYEQYF
TGCGCCAGCAGCTTAAGTTCCGGGAGGGCCCTACACTCCTACGAGCAGTACTTC
>TRBV5-1|TRBD1|few|TRBJ1-2
CASSTWTGVNYGYTF
TGCGCCAGCAGCACCTGGACAGGGGTCAACTATGGCTACACCTTC
>TRBV5-5|-|many|TRBJ2-1
CASSLRAQGSEQFF
TGTGCCAGCAGCTTGCGGGCGCAGGGGAGTGAGCAGTTCTTC
>TRBV20-1|TRBD2|many|TRBJ2-1
CSADGLAGGEQFF
TGCAGTGCAGATGGACTAGCGGGGGGCGAGCAGTTCTTC
>TRBV5-6|-|many|TRBJ2-1
CASSWGSAGDDEQFF
TGTGCCAGCAGCTGGGGATCGGCAGGGGACGATGAGCAGTTCTTC
>TRBV2|TRBD2|-|TRBJ2-3
CASRKQRLAGLLLGTDTQYF
TGTGCCAGCCGGAAGCAACGACTAGCGGGTTTACTATTGGGCACAGATACGCAGTATTTT
>TRBV6-2/TRBV6-3|-|many|TRBJ1-1
CASSGYYTEAFF
TGTGCCAGCAGTGGGTATTACACTGAAGCTTTCTTT
>TRBV20-1|TRBD2|many|TRBJ2-5
CSAPGLAGPQETQYF
TGCAGTGCCCCGGGACTAGCGGGACCTCAAGAGACCCAGTACTTC
>TRBV5-1|-|many|TRBJ2-5
CASQLGLEETQYF
TGCGCCAGCCAACTGGGGCTCGAGGAGACCCAGTACTTC
>TRBV20-1|-|many|TRBJ2-1
CSAQLAARIGEQFF
TGCAGTGCTCAATTAGCGGCCCGAATTGGTGAGCAGTTCTTC
>TRBV20-1|-|many|TRBJ2-7
CSYISGLYPYEQYF
TGCAGTTACATCTCAGGGCTCTATCCCTACGAGCAGTACTTC
>TRBV7-6|-|-|TRBJ1-6
CASSLDRRGYNSPLHF
TGTGCCAGCAGCTTAGACAGGAGGGGCTATAATTCACCCCTCCACTTT
>TRBV20-1|TRBD1|many|TRBJ1-1
CSAHRGLNTEAFF
TGCAGTGCCCACAGGGGATTGAACACTGAAGCTTTCTTT
>TRBV18|-|-|TRBJ1-1
CASSRRGDSEAFF
TGTGCCAGCTCCCGGAGGGGGGACTCTGAAGCTTTCTTT
>TRBV7-8|-|-|TRBJ2-3
CAISLLDTQYF
TGTGCCATCAGCTTATTAGATACGCAGTATTTT
>TRBV10-3|TRBD2|many|TRBJ2-3
CAISEMVTSGSWADTQYF
TGTGCCATCAGTGAAATGGTAACTAGCGGGAGTTGGGCAGATACGCAGTATTTT
>TRBV29-1|-|many|TRBJ2-7
CSVEGAAYEQYF
TGCAGCGTTGAAGGTGCGGCCTACGAGCAGTACTTC
>TRBV7-9|-|many|TRBJ2-2
CASSNHQGMSTGELFF
TGTGCCAGCAGCAACCATCAGGGGATGAGCACCGGGGAGCTGTTTTTT
>TRBV12-3/TRBV12-4|TRBD1|many|TRBJ1-2
CASSTDREGYGYTF
TGTGCCAGCAGTACGGACAGGGAAGGTTATGGCTACACCTTC